Below, one T cell receptor beta chain is given with its context. Its antigen is unknown. Germline CDR1 is MNHEY and CDR2 is SMNVEV (reference sequence). CDR3 length: 15 amino acids. V trimming: 3 bases; J trimming: 2 bases; junction bases outside the gene matches: 7. Each diagnosis drew on symptoms, thyroxine, TRAb, thyroid ultrasound and orbital computed tomography findings. This sample stems from a study of T cells in Graves' hyperthyroidism and ophthalmopathy. Across the whole study: Peripheral blood was taken when the disease was first diagnosed, before any treatment began. Study-wide results and caveats: Ophthalmopathy got predicted by the model a median about 6.5 months before its onset.

Using RNA transcripts as the source, TCR beta CDR3 regions were amplified. The HTBI primer set served for first-round RT-PCR of the TCR CDR3. TCRdb reprocessed the multiplex PCR reads with MiXCR, giving one entry per CDR3 protein. The sample includes nearly 250,000 distinct CDR3 sequences, approximately 25% of them seen just once. The sequence was collected from a woman between 40 and 55 years old with Graves' ophthalmopathy. This chain uses TRBV27 with TRBJ2-7; 7 nucleotides align to TRBD1. Sequenced material: blood. The CDR3 DNA reads TGTGCCAGCAGTTTTAGCAGGGGGTCAACCTACGAGCAGTACTTC. Its protein product is CASSFSRGSTYEQYF.